A few counts support the clone carrying this T cell receptor (beta chain). The antigen is undetermined. These data originate in a study of T cells in Graves' hyperthyroidism and ophthalmopathy. Trimming cost V 2 bases and J 9 bases, with 17 bases left between them. Germline CDR1 MNHNS, CDR2 SASEGT. The CDR3 loop spans 16 amino acids. Points from the study as a whole: Ophthalmopathy onset followed model prediction by a median approximately 7 months. A model of 13 V-J features distinguished ophthalmopathy from stable hyperthyroidism.

TCR beta CDR3 regions were amplified from RNA. First-round RT-PCR targeting the TCR CDR3 was performed with the HTBI primer set. TCRdb used MiXCR to reprocess the multiplex PCR reads, holding one entry per CDR3 protein. The sample carries 550,000 to 600,000 distinct CDR3 sequences, about 43% recorded once. Exclusion criteria comprised uncontrolled infection, other autoimmune disease, pregnancy or lactation. This TCR was recovered from an adult woman with Graves' disease, either hyperthyroidism or ophthalmopathy (not recorded which). The sequenced material came from peripheral blood or thyroid tissue (not recorded which). The chain links TRBV6-1 to TRBJ1-6, with no clear D. DNA for the CDR3: TGTGCCAGCAGTGAACTAGTCGCGGCCTGGGGTTCACCCCTCCACTTT. This codes for CASSELVAAWGSPLHF.